This T cell receptor (beta chain) derives from a study of OX40 agonist ivuxolimab in advanced cancers. Turning to the study itself: Ivuxolimab, which is an agonistic anti-OX40 (CD134) antibody, was administered to the patients.

Measured with immunoSEQ multiplex PCR; TCRdb has only the in-frame clones, and not every one. Here the sample spans over 85,000 clones, roughly 88% being singletons. Whole-study results and caveats: CD8+ T cells (on average) carried more expanded clones than CD4+ T cells.

With regard to this clone: What it recognizes is unknown.

Germline values: CDR1 MDHEN, CDR2 SYDVKM. Trimming took off 2 bases at V and 8 bases at J, with 12 bases between the two ends. The CDR3 runs to 13 residues. This sequence joins TRBV28 and TRBJ1-2, with no clear D. This receptor was taken from an adult with an advanced solid tumor such as melanoma, head and neck, liver or kidney cancer. The source was CD4+ or CD8+ T cells sorted from blood, collected in a trial of the OX40 agonist ivuxolimab. The CDR3 bases are TGTGCCAGCAGTTTAGGGGTGTGGAGGGGCTACACCTTC. Its translation: CASSLGVWRGYTF.